The source of this T cell receptor (beta chain) is a study of blood T cell repertoires in COVID-19 (TCRdb year 2020). Study-wide context: Samples covering the acute and convalescent phases of COVID-19 were provided by collaborators in the United States, Italy and Spain. The dataset comprised deeply sampled blood TCRbeta repertoires from subjects exposed to, actively infected with, or recovered from COVID-19. A de-identified subject ID, COVID-19 status, age in years and sex were almost always included in the sample metadata. HLA class I and class II types, where available, came from metadata supplied by the sample provider rather than from assay-based typing. The samples were drawn from two sources: the first 160 participants of the ongoing ImmuneRACE study, and 1,254 subjects contributed by 6 global collaborators. The material from the prospective study consisted of cDNA or gDNA derived from T cells, B-cell-depleted T cells, or PBMCs. The repertoires were released in a freely available public database intended as a resource for research on the immune response to SARS-CoV-2. The paper's findings and limits, for the study overall: How much clinical and demographic metadata was included differed by source and by participant, and the metadata was provided uncurated.

Regarding this clone: It lacks a known antigen. The record has no base qualities; no much larger clone is one base away.

Whole blood was collected in K2EDTA tubes by collaborating institutions according to the institutions' own protocols. For TCRbeta analysis, collaborators shipped samples in one of three forms: frozen whole blood, isolated PBMCs, or DNA extracted from either of those sample types. Reading from cysteine to phenylalanine, the CDR3 counts 16 amino acids. Only CDR3 DNA remains: 48 bases, in frame from the first base. Trimming accounts for 8 bases at V and 2 bases at J, while the number of junction bases matched to no gene is 9. CDR1 LNHDA and CDR2 SQIVND were looked up in the germline V gene (reference sequence). TCRbeta CDR3 regions were amplified from genomic DNA using the immunoSEQ Assay, a bias-controlled multiplex PCR. In the paper's pipeline: The number of nucleated cells in each sample was estimated from the amplification of reference gene primers within the assay. Sequence reads were collapsed and filtered to measure the absolute abundance of every unique TCRbeta CDR3 rearrangement. For each sample, productive Simpson clonality was calculated as the square root of Simpson's diversity index over productive rearrangements. The source is immuneACCESS, and TCRdb retained only in-frame sequences with V and J called. Part of the clones is not carried over; for the studies checked, unresolved V genes explain less than half of this, and the remainder is unexplained. V and J calls and clone size are those listed in that table; D and trimming were worked out from the DNA. The sample profile shows about 200,000 clones; around 86% of them were found once. The ten top clones hold 3% to 3.5% of the sample.

Sequencing input: peripheral blood. This receptor was obtained from a man between 60 and 70 years old with acute or convalescent COVID-19. The chain uses TRBV19 and TRBJ2-6; 7 bases in the junction line up with TRBD2. CDR3 region: CASRGGTGAGANVLTF. The DNA sequence follows: TGTGCCAGTCGGGGAGGGACTGGAGCTGGGGCCAACGTCCTGACTTTC. Where the CDR3 stops, the reference TRBV19 and TRBJ2-6 genes take over; the full variable domain is DGGITQSPKYLFRKEGQNVTLSCEQNLNHDAMYWYRQDPGQGLRLIYYSQIVNDFQKGDIAEGYSVSREKKESFPLTVTSAQKNPTAFYLCASRGGTGAGANVLTFGAGSRLTVL.